Below, 28 T cell receptor beta chains from the same sample are listed, as sequenced in a study of graft-versus-host responses after intestinal transplantation. With roughly 200,000 irradiated, violet-dye-labeled stimulator cells, roughly 200,000 CFSE-labeled responder cells were plated. The repertoire was sequenced with immunoSEQ multiplex PCR; TCRdb's copy has only in-frame clones and lacks some. The sample contains 20,000 to 25,000 clones, 25% to 35% of which appear only once. Specimen: alloreactive CD8+ T cells from a mixed lymphocyte reaction culture, collected before intestinal transplant. Regarding subset: CFSE-low proliferating T cells sorted from roughly 6-day pre-transplant mixed lymphocyte reaction (GvH or HvG direction). Receptors were obtained from a human patient who received an intestinal transplant.

This sequence joins TRBV21-1 and TRBJ2-7; the table assigns TRBD1, which was not confirmed against the DNA. TRBV21-1 is given as a pseudogene. CDR3 size: 14 residues. The CDR3 spells CASSWGPSENEQYF. CDR3 in DNA: TGTGCCAGCAGCTGGGGCCCCTCTGAGAACGAGCAGTACTTC.

The CDR3 DNA sequence: TGTGCCAGCAGCGGGGGGGAAGCGGTCCAAGAGACCCAGTACTTC. It is translated as CASSGGEAVQETQYF. The V gene is TRBV9, the J gene TRBJ2-5, with D possibly being TRBD2 (6 bases). CDR3 length: 15 amino acids. Trimming took off 3 bases at V and 1 base at J, with 13 bases between the two ends. CDR1 and CDR2 (germline): SGDLS, YYNGEE.

The chain couples TRBV7-9 to TRBJ2-1; 8 nucleotides match TRBD2. V trimming: 4 bases; J trimming: 6 bases; junction bases outside the gene matches: 2. This CDR3 has 13 residues. Germline assignment: CDR1 SEHNR and CDR2 FQNEAQ (reference sequence). The CDR3 loop is CASSSGGLNEQFF. CDR3 bases: TGTGCCAGCAGCTCGGGGGGGCTCAATGAGCAGTTCTTC.

This chain links TRBV2 with TRBJ2-1; 10 nucleotides agree with TRBD1. The CDR3 is made up of 14 amino acids. Germline CDR1 SNHLY, CDR2 FYNNEI. Trimming took 8 bases from V and 6 from J; bases not matched to a gene: 7. The CDR3 coding sequence is TGTGCCAGCCACTTGGGACAGGGGATCAATGAGCAGTTCTTC. Translation gives CASHLGQGINEQFF. Full variable domain (remainder filled in from reference TRBV2 and TRBJ2-1): EPEVTQTPSHQVTQMGQEVILRCVPISNHLYFYWYRQILGQKVEFLVSFYNNEISEKSEIFDDQFSVERPDGSNFTLKIRSTKLEDSAMYFCASHLGQGINEQFFGPGTRLTVL.

This clone rates as medium-sized. The chain recombines TRBV7-6 with TRBJ1-6; no reliable D call. The CDR3 runs to 14 residues. CDR1 SGHVS and CDR2 FNYEAQ come from the germline V gene. The V end was cut by 2 bases, the J end by 6 bases, with 8 bases between. The CDR3 sequence is CASSLSGGNSPLHF. The CDR3 DNA sequence: TGTGCCAGCAGCTTATCAGGTGGTAATTCACCCCTCCACTTT.

Judged by abundance, this clone is medium-sized (0.01 to 0.1%). V is TRBV2 and J is TRBJ2-5; D unresolved. This CDR3 has 13 amino acids. V was clipped by 4 bases and J by 5 bases, with 11 bases between them. Germline CDR1 and CDR2: SNHLY and FYNNEI. The CDR3 region is CASSGVTLETQYF. DNA of the CDR3: TGTGCCAGCAGTGGGGTCACACTGGAGACCCAGTACTTC.

V is TRBV2 and J is TRBJ1-1; D is ambiguous. The germline V gene has CDR1 SNHLY and CDR2 FYNNEI. V was cut by 1 base and J by 5 bases, with 14 bases left in between. CDR3 length equals 15 residues. The CDR3 region is CASSEELGWWTEAFF. DNA of the CDR3: TGTGCCAGCAGTGAAGAATTGGGCTGGTGGACTGAAGCTTTCTTT.

The J gene is TRBJ1-2, the V gene TRBV13; the D gene is possibly TRBD1 (5 bases). CDR1 PRHDT and CDR2 FYEKMQ come from the germline V gene (reference sequence). V was pared by 0 bases and J by 3 bases, with 5 bases between. CDR3 length equals 13 residues. The CDR3 DNA reads TGTGCCAGCAGCTTAGGCAGGGACTATGGCTACACCTTC. Protein sequence: CASSLGRDYGYTF.

CDR3: CASRSEGGVGNEQFF. Written as DNA, the CDR3 is TGTGCCAGCAGGTCGGAGGGCGGGGTGGGGAATGAGCAGTTCTTC. The chain joins TRBV5-4 to TRBJ2-1, with a possible D match to TRBD2 (6 bases). The V gene's germline CDR1 is SGHNT and CDR2 YYREEE (reference sequence). There are 15 residues in the CDR3. Trimming removed 5 bases at V and 7 bases at J, with 19 bases between.

This clone was detected a few times. This sequence joins TRBV6-6 and TRBJ2-1, with TRBD2 matching over 8 bases. V was clipped by 5 bases and J by 2 bases; unmatched bases: 2. This CDR3 is 14 amino acids long. Germline CDR1 is MNHNY and CDR2 is SVGAGI (reference sequence). CDR3 DNA: TGTGCCAGCAGTCCCGGGGGGGCCTACAATGAGCAGTTCTTC. This sequence encodes CASSPGGAYNEQFF.

The rearrangement uses TRBV4-1 and TRBJ1-2; 7 bases map to TRBD1. The germline V gene has CDR1 MGHRA and CDR2 YSYEKL. V shed 0 bases, J shed 3 bases, and the junction held 4 bases outside the gene matches. There are 15 residues in the CDR3. In nucleotides, the CDR3 is TGCGCCAGCAGCCAAGAGGTGCAGGGGGACTATGGCTACACCTTC. The encoded protein is CASSQEVQGDYGYTF.

This clone was counted a few times. The gene calls are TRBV7-6 and TRBJ1-1; no clear D. This CDR3 is 12 amino acids long. In germline, CDR1 is SGHVS, CDR2 FNYEAQ. V lost 1 base and J lost 6, with 6 bases in between. The CDR3 reads CASSLVGSEAFF. The CDR3 nucleotides are TGTGCCAGCAGCTTAGTAGGATCTGAAGCTTTCTTT.

This clone has just a few counts. V gene TRBV7-3 combines with J gene TRBJ1-5; D gene uncertain. This CDR3 has 14 residues. The V gene's germline CDR1 is SGHTA and CDR2 FQGTGA. V was trimmed by 6 bases and J by 3 bases, leaving 12 bases between them. The CDR3 DNA is TGTGCCAGCAGTCCTACAGATTACAATCAGCCCCAGCATTTT. Its protein product is CASSPTDYNQPQHF.

The sample holds one count of this clone. The chain links TRBV7-9 to TRBJ1-2; D not resolved. The V gene lost 7 bases and the J gene lost 5 bases, with 20 bases spanning the gap. CDR1 and CDR2 from the germline V gene are SEHNR and FQNEAQ (reference sequence). The CDR3 is 15 residues long. The CDR3 DNA sequence: TGTGCCAGCACCCTACTCGTGAGGGAGCCGTATGGCTACACCTTC. Translation: CASTLLVREPYGYTF.

The chain uses TRBV4-1 and TRBJ2-3; D is undetermined. Trimming removed 0 bases at V and 4 bases at J, with 5 bases between. The CDR3 has 13 residues. The germline V gene encodes CDR1 MGHRA and CDR2 YSYEKL. Here the CDR3 DNA reads TGCGCCAGCAGCCAAGAAAATTCAGATACGCAGTATTTT. Translation: CASSQENSDTQYF.

The J gene is TRBJ2-7, the V gene TRBV10-2; 10 positions match TRBD1. Germline V CDR1 and CDR2: WSHSY, SAAADI. Trimming took 0 bases from V and 2 from J; bases not matched to a gene: 4. CDR3 length: 16 residues. The CDR3 loop is CASSESGQGRTYEQYF. The CDR3 nucleotides are TGCGCCAGCAGTGAGTCGGGACAGGGGAGGACCTACGAGCAGTACTTC.

There are a few counts of this clone. The rearrangement uses TRBV11-1 and TRBJ2-7; perhaps TRBD2 as D (5 bases). V shed 0 bases and J shed 2 bases, with 17 bases lying between them. This CDR3 is 17 amino acids long. Germline lookup yields CDR1 SGHAT and CDR2 FQDESV (reference sequence). CDR3 nucleotide sequence: TGTGCCAGCAGCTTAGCAGGGTACGGGGTGGCCCCCTACGAGCAGTACTTC. Its protein product is CASSLAGYGVAPYEQYF.

By frequency in the sample, this clone is medium-sized (0.01 to 0.1%). Here the CDR3 DNA reads TGTGCCAGCACCCTCGAGAGGGGCGCCTACAATGAGCAGTTCTTC. Amino acid sequence: CASTLERGAYNEQFF. The chain joins TRBV28 to TRBJ2-1; D tentatively reads TRBD1 or TRBD2 (5 bases each). Germline-derived CDR1 and CDR2 are MDHEN and SYDVKM. The V and J ends lost 7 bases and 2 bases respectively, with 15 bases between them. This CDR3 contains 15 residues.

A remark on this clone: The sample contains more than one DNA sequence encoding this CDR3. This sequence joins TRBV5-4 and TRBJ2-1, with TRBD2 as a possible D gene (5 bases). The CDR3 contains 15 residues. Germline V lookup: CDR1 SGHNT, CDR2 YYREEE (reference sequence). V lost 2 bases and J lost 0, with 9 bases in between. In nucleotides, the CDR3 is TGTGCCAGCAGCTTTGAGGGTAGCTCCTACAATGAGCAGTTCTTC. This codes for CASSFEGSSYNEQFF. Using reference TRBV5-4 and TRBJ2-1 for the parts outside the CDR3, the full variable domain is ETGVTQSPTHLIKTRGQQVTLRCSSQSGHNTVSWYQQALGQGPQFIFQYYREEENGRGNFPPRFSGLQFPNYSSELNVNALELDDSALYLCASSFEGSSYNEQFFGPGTRLTVL.

V is TRBV9 and J is TRBJ1-2; possible D gene TRBD1, 5 bases. CDR1 is SGDLS and CDR2 is YYNGEE in the germline V gene. CDR3 length: 15 residues. With 0 bases removed from V and 6 bases from J, the gap between germline ends came to 15 bases. The CDR3 sequence is CASSVEDTFEDGYTF. The CDR3 nucleotides read TGTGCCAGCAGCGTAGAGGACACCTTTGAGGATGGCTACACCTTC. The complete variable domain, with remaining parts taken from reference TRBV9 and TRBJ1-2, reads DSGVTQTPKHLITATGQRVTLRCSPRSGDLSVYWYQQSLDQGLQFLIQYYNGEERAKGNILERFSAQQFPDLHSELNLSSLELGDSALYFCASSVEDTFEDGYTFGSGTRLTVV.

The chain employs TRBV4-3 and TRBJ2-7, with 9 bases lining up with TRBD2. Germline V gene lookup returns CDR1 LGHNA and CDR2 YSLEER. J gave up 4 bases and V 4 bases, and 5 bases lay outside the gene matches. CDR3 length: 14 residues. Here the CDR3 DNA reads TGCGCCAGCAGCCCGATAGCGGGAGAATACGAGCAGTACTTC. Translated, it gives CASSPIAGEYEQYF.

This clone occurred a few times. This rearrangement joins TRBV10-3 to TRBJ1-2; D unclear. V was shortened by 6 bases and J by 5 bases, with 10 bases between the two germline ends. Per the germline V gene, CDR1 is ENHRY and CDR2 is SYGVKD. This CDR3 region has 12 residues. CDR3 loop: CAIRNSPYGYTF. CDR3 nucleotides: TGTGCCATCAGAAACAGCCCGTATGGCTACACCTTC.

The chain has TRBV4-1 and TRBJ2-5; 8 bases line up with TRBD2. The germline V gene encodes CDR1 MGHRA and CDR2 YSYEKL. V lost 1 base to trimming and J lost 4 bases; unmatched junction nucleotides: 2. The CDR3 has 14 residues. The CDR3 coding sequence is TGCGCCAGCAGCCAAGTCGGGGGGGCAGAGACCCAGTACTTC. It is translated as CASSQVGGAETQYF.

A few counts support this clone. The chain carries TRBV7-6 and TRBJ2-7, with unresolved D. Germline CDR1 and CDR2: SGHVS and FNYEAQ. Trimming removed 3 bases at V and 3 bases at J, with 9 bases between. This CDR3 spans 13 amino acids. CDR3 loop: CASSLLHGYEQYF. CDR3 DNA: TGTGCCAGCAGCTTGTTACACGGCTACGAGCAGTACTTC.

This chain uses TRBV9 with TRBJ1-2, with D perhaps TRBD1 (5 bases). The CDR3 covers 16 residues. CDR1 SGDLS and CDR2 YYNGEE come from the germline V gene. Trimming stripped 0 bases from V and 8 bases from J, with 20 bases between. Here the CDR3 DNA reads TGTGCCAGCAGCGTAGCTCCGGCGGGGGTATCGGGAGGCTACACCTTC. Protein sequence: CASSVAPAGVSGGYTF.

The chain is built from TRBV5-1 and TRBJ2-7; TRBD1 matches 8 bases. Germline lookup yields CDR1 SGHRS and CDR2 YFSETQ. This CDR3 has 14 residues. The trim removed 3 bases at V and 2 bases at J, leaving 4 bases unmatched. Here the CDR3 reads CASSYTGGAYEQYF. The CDR3 DNA is TGCGCCAGCAGCTATACAGGGGGAGCCTACGAGCAGTACTTC. The full variable domain, with the rest looked up from reference TRBV5-1 and TRBJ2-7, is KAGVTQTPRYLIKTRGQQVTLSCSPISGHRSVSWYQQTPGQGLQFLFEYFSETQRNKGNFPGRFSGRQFSNSRSEMNVSTLELGDSALYLCASSYTGGAYEQYFGPGTRLTVT.

In this sample, this clone is medium-sized. This chain connects TRBV6-6 to TRBJ2-7; TRBD1 aligns across 9 bases. Germline V gene sequence: CDR1 MNHNY, CDR2 SVGAGI (reference sequence). This CDR3 region has 15 residues. The trim removed 2 bases at V and 3 bases at J, leaving 5 bases unmatched. CDR3 region: CASSYLGTGHYEQYF. DNA for the CDR3: TGTGCCAGCAGTTACCTCGGGACAGGGCACTACGAGCAGTACTTC.

This clone occurred a few times. The chain employs TRBV2 and TRBJ1-2; TRBD1 is a possible D gene (5 bases). The V end lost 11 bases, the J end lost 4 bases, and 11 bases lay between the germline ends. CDR1 is SNHLY and CDR2 is FYNNEI in the germline V gene. The CDR3 runs 11 residues. In DNA form, the CDR3 reads TGTGCCCCAAGCGGGGGCTATGGCTACACCTTC. Amino acids: CAPSGGYGYTF.